The 9 T cell receptor beta chains presented below share a single source sample, sequenced in a study of blood T cell repertoires in COVID-19. Sequencing was performed with immunoSEQ multiplex PCR; in TCRdb, only in-frame clones are kept and a portion is missing. The sample lists about 100,000 clones; more than 70% were seen once. Specimen: peripheral blood. These receptors originate from a woman aged 55-69 years in a cohort sampled during active or convalescent COVID-19.

J is TRBJ1-2 and V is TRBV19; D gene unclear. V lost 1 base, J lost 3 bases, and 15 bases lay in between. There are 16 residues in the CDR3. The germline V gene has CDR1 LNHDA and CDR2 SQIVND (reference sequence). CDR3 bases: TGTGCCAGTAGTATAGCAGGCCTAACGTCGGACTATGGCTACACCTTC. It is translated as CASSIAGLTSDYGYTF.

The V gene is TRBV28, the J gene TRBJ1-2; the D gene is possibly TRBD1 (5 bases). Germline V gene data show CDR1 as MDHEN and CDR2 as SYDVKM. The CDR3 totals 14 residues. Trimming took off 8 bases at V and 7 bases at J, with 20 bases between the two ends. CDR3 residues: CASAPGRALGGYTF. The CDR3 coding sequence is TGTGCCAGCGCTCCGGGCAGGGCGTTGGGTGGCTACACCTTC.

The chain uses TRBV5-4 and TRBJ2-3, with D hard to call. Trimming took 7 bases from V and 4 from J, leaving 22 bases between them. CDR3 length: 16 residues. Germline CDR1 reads SGHNT; CDR2 reads YYREEE (reference sequence). CDR3 DNA sequence: TGTGCCAGCTTCCTTTATGCTACCCCCTTTGCAGATACGCAGTATTTT. Its translation is CASFLYATPFADTQYF. Variable domain in full (rest from reference TRBV5-4 and TRBJ2-3): ETGVTQSPTHLIKTRGQQVTLRCSSQSGHNTVSWYQQALGQGPQFIFQYYREEENGRGNFPPRFSGLQFPNYSSELNVNALELDDSALYLCASFLYATPFADTQYFGPGTRLTVL.

In this sample, this clone turned up a few times. The V call is TRBV3-1 (or the pseudogene TRBV3-2), the J call TRBJ1-2, with TRBD1 matching 8 bases. Germline trimming cut 6 bases from V and 11 bases from J; bases unmatched to any gene: 5. Germline V CDR1 and CDR2: LGHDT, YNNKEL (reference sequence). The CDR3 is 11 amino acids. The chain's CDR3 is CASRYRGGYTF. CDR3 in DNA: TGTGCCAGCAGGTACAGGGGGGGATACACCTTC.

This clone was picked up one time. The chain combines TRBV10-3 with TRBJ2-2; TRBD2 matches at 8 bases. V shed 10 bases and J 7 bases; nucleotides not matched to a gene: 14. The CDR3 sequence is 15 residues long. Germline assignment: CDR1 ENHRY and CDR2 SYGVKD. CDR3 loop: CATQLERGSGGELFF. The CDR3, as DNA: TGTGCCACCCAGTTAGAGCGGGGGAGCGGCGGGGAGCTGTTTTTT.

This chain uses TRBV6-5 with TRBJ1-3, with D unclear. V lost 7 bases and J lost 0, with 10 bases in between. CDR1 and CDR2 from the germline V gene are MNHEY and SVGAGI. This CDR3 region has 14 residues. The chain's CDR3 is CASTNRFSGNTIYF. CDR3 DNA sequence: TGTGCCAGCACCAACCGGTTCTCTGGAAACACCATATATTTT.

The V and J genes are TRBV27 and TRBJ2-2; D is unclear. Deletions cut 0 bases from V and 8 bases from J, with 7 bases between. The CDR3 covers 13 residues. The germline gives CDR1 MNHEY, CDR2 SMNVEV (reference sequence). CDR3 residues: CASSLSARGELFF. The CDR3 DNA sequence: TGTGCCAGCAGTTTATCGGCTAGGGGGGAGCTGTTTTTT.

The chain recombines TRBV3-1 (or the pseudogene TRBV3-2) with TRBJ1-1; D unresolved. The V gene lost 1 base and the J gene lost 2 bases, with 5 bases spanning the gap. In germline, CDR1 is LGHDT, CDR2 YNNKEL (reference sequence). The CDR3 is made up of 13 amino acids. CDR3 nucleotide sequence: TGTGCCAGCAGCCAAGTAAAAAACACTGAAGCTTTCTTT. Its protein product is CASSQVKNTEAFF.

The rearrangement links TRBV19 to TRBJ2-2, with D hard to call. Germline V gives CDR1 LNHDA, CDR2 SQIVND (reference sequence). This CDR3 comprises 12 residues. Trimming left V 8 bases short and J 1 base short, with 5 bases between. The chain's CDR3 is CASGKNTGELFF. CDR3 DNA: TGTGCCAGTGGCAAGAACACCGGGGAGCTGTTTTTT.